This TCR beta chain stems from a study of blood T cells in healthy people across ages. About the research overall: Researchers report that template switching captured about one barcoded beta molecule per two T cells. Study findings and constraints: Aged donors had fewer naive CD4+ cells and lower diversity than long-lived donors.

Primed by a sample-barcoded 5' primer and a J-beta primer mix, a second PCR proceeded for about 6 to 11 cycles. Each cDNA was tagged by a template-switch adaptor containing 12 random nucleotides. TCRdb independently ran MiXCR on the 5' RACE reads; one entry per CDR3 protein. This sample has hundreds of thousands of distinct CDR3 sequences; roughly 64% occur once, and the top ten carry roughly 22%. To note about this clonotype: The antigen is undetermined.

Whenever a sample was processed, at least 7 million PBMCs were isolated. Trimming removed 2 bases at V and 0 bases at J, with 8 bases between. The CDR3 runs 14 residues. The germline V gene encodes CDR1 MNHNS and CDR2 SASEGT. This TCR came from a man aged 25-45 years in good health. Specimen: blood. The rearrangement joins TRBV6-1 to TRBJ2-7; D not resolved. CDR3 sequence (DNA): TGTGCCAGCAGTGAATTTTACAGCTCCTACGAGCAGTACTTC. This sequence encodes CASSEFYSSYEQYF.